These 25 T cell receptor beta chains were sequenced from one sample in a study of PD-L1 blockade in urothelial cancer. Data came from immunoSEQ multiplex PCR; TCRdb stores just in-frame clones and leaves some out. This table has tens of thousands of clones, roughly 84% appearing once. Time point in this sample: pretreatment peripheral blood. Sequencing was performed on PBMCs, taken around atezolizumab (anti-PD-L1) treatment. The receptors derive from a man between 60 and 70 years old with urothelial cancer.

This chain connects TRBV6-1 to TRBJ1-5; no reliable D call. The germline gives CDR1 MNHNS, CDR2 SASEGT. This CDR3 region has 13 residues. The V and J ends lost 6 bases and 3 bases respectively, with 9 bases between them. As DNA, the CDR3 is TGTGCCAGCAGGGTAAACTCCAATCAGCCCCAGCATTTT. Amino acids: CASRVNSNQPQHF.

The V gene is TRBV5-4, the J gene TRBJ2-3; 10 bases are shared with TRBD2. V gave up 3 bases and J gave up 1 base; unmatched junction bases: 2. The CDR3 is 15 residues long. Per germline, CDR1 SGHNT and CDR2 YYREEE (reference sequence). Here the CDR3 reads CASSSLAGGTDTQYF. CDR3 nucleotide sequence: TGTGCCAGCAGCTCGCTAGCGGGGGGCACAGATACGCAGTATTTT.

The chain carries TRBV29-1 and TRBJ1-1, with a weak D call TRBD1 (6 bases). Germline V lookup: CDR1 SQVTM, CDR2 ANQGSEA. Trimming took 7 bases from V and 7 from J, leaving 19 bases between them. This CDR3 has 13 amino acids. The CDR3 reads CSGRGPGGGEAFF. The DNA for the CDR3 is TGCAGCGGCCGGGGTCCTGGGGGCGGTGAAGCTTTCTTT.

This clone was counted a few times. The V gene is TRBV9, the J gene TRBJ1-1; 10 bases fit TRBD1. CDR1 is SGDLS and CDR2 is YYNGEE in the germline V gene. This CDR3 region has 15 residues. The V segment lost 4 bases and the J segment 1 base; nucleotides outside the gene matches: 4. The CDR3 loop reads CASSTRTGGNTEAFF. The DNA of the CDR3 is TGTGCCAGCAGCACCAGGACAGGGGGGAACACTGAAGCTTTCTTT.

The gene calls are TRBV7-9 and TRBJ2-3; a weak D match, TRBD2 (6 bases). V was cut by 4 bases and J by 6 bases, with 17 bases left in between. The CDR3 length is 15 residues. CDR1 is SEHNR and CDR2 is FQNEAQ in the germline V gene (reference sequence). The CDR3 bases are TGTGCCAGCAGCTCCCGACTAGACTCCAGGGATACGCAGTATTTT. Its translation: CASSSRLDSRDTQYF.

The chain carries TRBV11-2 and TRBJ2-7; possibly TRBD2 for D (6 bases). V was shortened by 2 bases and J by 3 bases, with 11 bases between the two germline ends. Germline V lookup: CDR1 SGHAT, CDR2 FQNNGV. The CDR3 is made up of 14 amino acids. CDR3 sequence (DNA): TGTGCCAGCAGCTTAACCCAGGACTACTACGAGCAGTACTTC. Its translation: CASSLTQDYYEQYF. The variable domain in full, with the rest retrieved from reference TRBV11-2 and TRBJ2-7, is EAGVAQSPRYKIIEKRQSVAFWCNPISGHATLYWYQQILGQGPKLLIQFQNNGVVDDSQLPKDRFSAERLKGVDSTLKIQPAKLEDSAVYLCASSLTQDYYEQYFGPGTRLTVT.

This chain joins TRBV5-5 and TRBJ1-2, with 10 bases that match TRBD1. Germline-derived CDR1 and CDR2 are SGHKS and YYEKEE (reference sequence). The CDR3 consists of 15 residues. V was clipped by 2 bases and J by 1 base; unmatched bases: 2. The CDR3 sequence is CASSFRTGGNYGYTF. The DNA for the CDR3 is TGTGCCAGCAGCTTCAGGACAGGGGGTAACTATGGCTACACCTTC. Full variable domain (rest looked up from reference TRBV5-5 and TRBJ1-2): DAGVTQSPTHLIKTRGQQVTLRCSPISGHKSVSWYQQVLGQGPQFIFQYYEKEERGRGNFPDRFSARQFPNYSSELNVNALLLGDSALYLCASSFRTGGNYGYTFGSGTRLTVV.

The chain is built from TRBV28 and TRBJ2-2; 16 bases map to TRBD2. Trimming took 4 bases from V and 6 from J; bases not matched to a gene: 5. This CDR3 is built from 17 residues. Germline CDR1 and CDR2: MDHEN and SYDVKM. The CDR3 nucleotides are TGTGCCAGCAGTTCGTGGGGACTAGCGGGAGGGCCCGGGGAGCTGTTTTTT. Its protein is CASSSWGLAGGPGELFF.

This rearrangement joins TRBV30 to TRBJ1-2; D remains ambiguous. Germline values: CDR1 GTSNPN, CDR2 SVGIG (reference sequence). The CDR3 spans 15 residues. Deletions cut 3 bases from V and 1 base from J, with 15 bases between. CDR3 sequence reads: CAWSLTVLFNYGYTF. CDR3 nucleotides: TGTGCCTGGAGCCTCACAGTACTCTTTAACTATGGCTACACCTTC.

The V call is TRBV6-6, the J call TRBJ2-4; possibly TRBD1 for D (6 bases). This CDR3 is 14 amino acids long. Trimming took off 9 bases at V and 0 bases at J, with 12 bases between the two ends. Germline CDR1 MNHNY, CDR2 SVGAGI (reference sequence). The CDR3 sequence: CASYRELAKNIQYF. The CDR3 coding sequence is TGTGCCAGTTACAGGGAATTAGCCAAAAACATTCAGTACTTC.

The chain is built from TRBV7-6 and TRBJ2-1; a possible D gene is TRBD2 (5 bases). The germline gives CDR1 SGHVS, CDR2 FNYEAQ. The V and J ends lost 5 bases and 11 bases respectively, with 13 bases between them. CDR3 length equals 12 residues. CDR3 DNA: TGTGCCAGCAGCCCCGGACTCTACAAGCAGTTCTTC. Translating it yields CASSPGLYKQFF.

V is TRBV28 and J is TRBJ1-5, with TRBD1 identical over 8 bases. This CDR3 has 15 residues. Germline loops: CDR1 MDHEN, CDR2 SYDVKM. Trimming at V came to 8 bases and at J to 7 bases, leaving 13 bases not matched to a gene. CDR3 sequence (DNA): TGTGCCAGCCCTCCGAGCCGACAGGGGATACAGCCCCAGCATTTT. Translating it yields CASPPSRQGIQPQHF.

The rearrangement links TRBV10-3 to TRBJ1-5; the match to TRBD1 covers 11 bases. The length of the CDR3 is 14 residues. Germline V gene sequence: CDR1 ENHRY, CDR2 SYGVKD. Trimming took 4 bases from V and 9 from J; bases not matched to a gene: 5. Here the CDR3 reads CAISGTGGQGPQHF. The CDR3 DNA is TGTGCCATCAGTGGGACAGGGGGCCAGGGGCCCCAGCATTTT.

This chain uses TRBV4-1 with TRBJ1-1, with TRBD1 matching 8 bases. The V segment lost 6 bases and the J segment 6 bases; nucleotides outside the gene matches: 6. CDR3 size: 13 residues. Germline values: CDR1 MGHRA, CDR2 YSYEKL. The CDR3 DNA reads TGCGCCAGCAGGGGACAGGACGTGGCTGAAGCTTTCTTT. Translated, it gives CASRGQDVAEAFF.

V usage is TRBV27 and J usage is TRBJ2-2; 7 bases line up with TRBD2. This CDR3 has 16 residues. J was trimmed by 2 bases and V by 10 bases; bases with no gene match: 13. Germline lookup yields CDR1 MNHEY and CDR2 SMNVEV (reference sequence). The CDR3 DNA is TGTGCCACCAGCGGGGCTAGCGGACTTAACACCGGGGAGCTGTTTTTT. Its translation is CATSGASGLNTGELFF.

The rearrangement links TRBV10-3 to TRBJ2-2; 7 bases fit TRBD1. The CDR3 is 15 residues long. V gave up 6 bases and J gave up 0 bases; unmatched junction bases: 4. In germline, CDR1 is ENHRY, CDR2 SYGVKD. The CDR3 coding sequence is TGTGCCATCAGGGGGACAGAATCGAACACCGGGGAGCTGTTTTTT. Translated, it gives CAIRGTESNTGELFF.

The chain has TRBV7-2 and TRBJ1-1; D is possibly TRBD1 (6 bases). CDR3 length equals 13 residues. The germline V gene has CDR1 SGHTA and CDR2 FQGNSA. V lost 5 bases, J lost 8 bases, and 15 bases lay in between. The CDR3 reads CASSPAGGHEAFF. CDR3 nucleotides: TGTGCCAGCAGCCCAGCGGGGGGACACGAAGCTTTCTTT.

The sample holds one count of this clone. This chain connects TRBV13 to TRBJ2-2; TRBD1 matches 7 bases. This CDR3 contains 19 residues. The V and J ends lost 0 bases and 5 bases, in that order; junction bases with no gene match: 15. Per germline, CDR1 PRHDT and CDR2 FYEKMQ (reference sequence). The CDR3 DNA is TGTGCCAGCAGCTTAGGGGCAACCCCGCAGGGGGTAAAGACCGGGGAGCTGTTTTTT. Its protein product is CASSLGATPQGVKTGELFF. Looking up the rest from reference TRBV13 and TRBJ2-2 gives the full variable domain: AAGVIQSPRHLIKEKRETATLKCYPIPRHDTVYWYQQGPGQDPQFLISFYEKMQSDKGSIPDRFSAQQFSDYHSELNMSSLELGDSALYFCASSLGATPQGVKTGELFFGEGSRLTVL.

The chain's CDR3 is CASSTTGTGGYEQYF. For the CDR3, the DNA is TGTGCCAGCAGCACTACCGGGACAGGGGGCTACGAGCAGTACTTC. This chain uses TRBV11-2 with TRBJ2-7; 11 bases are shared with TRBD1. Germline CDR1 and CDR2: SGHAT and FQNNGV. Trimming took 5 bases from V and 3 from J; bases not matched to a gene: 6. The CDR3 has 15 amino acids.

This clone was recorded once. The genes are TRBV19 and TRBJ2-6; D possibly corresponds to TRBD1 (7 bases). CDR1 LNHDA and CDR2 SQIVND come from the germline V gene (reference sequence). This CDR3 has 16 amino acids. V was shortened by 5 bases and J by 0 bases, with 11 bases between the two germline ends. The DNA for the CDR3 is TGTGCCAGTAGTCAGGGGGGCTACTCTGGGGCCAACGTCCTGACTTTC. This translates into CASSQGGYSGANVLTF.

This clone was picked up a small number of times. The chain employs TRBV4-1 and TRBJ2-7; D ambiguous. V was trimmed by 1 base and J by 4 bases, leaving 8 bases between them. CDR1 is MGHRA, CDR2 YSYEKL, per germline. The CDR3 spans 13 residues. The CDR3 DNA is TGCGCCAGCAGCCAAGGACTGGTATACGAGCAGTACTTC. Translation: CASSQGLVYEQYF.

The rearrangement joins TRBV5-1 to TRBJ2-3; D is possibly TRBD2 (5 bases). V was pared by 0 bases and J by 3 bases, with 11 bases between. Looked up from germline, CDR1 is SGHRS and CDR2 is YFSETQ. The CDR3 is 15 amino acids. The DNA of the CDR3 is TGCGCCAGCAGCTTGGCCAGCGGTGAGACAGATACGCAGTATTTT. This gives the protein CASSLASGETDTQYF.

The chain employs TRBV9 and TRBJ2-3; a weak D match, TRBD1 (6 bases). Germline V gene lookup returns CDR1 SGDLS and CDR2 YYNGEE. The CDR3 loop spans 14 amino acids. V lost 0 bases to trimming and J lost 5 bases, with 10 bases between them. The DNA for the CDR3 is TGTGCCAGCAGCGTAGACAGGGAGCGAGATACGCAGTATTTT. This codes for CASSVDRERDTQYF.

The J gene is TRBJ1-5, the V gene TRBV7-2; D gene ambiguous. Germline CDR1 SGHTA, CDR2 FQGNSA. Trimming took 8 bases from V and 7 from J, leaving 15 bases between them. This CDR3 has 13 amino acids. CDR3 in DNA: TGTGCCAGCGGCCCTGGTCTAGGACAGCCCCAGCATTTT. It encodes CASGPGLGQPQHF. Based on the CDR3 plus reference TRBV7-2 and TRBJ1-5, the full variable domain is GAGVSQSPSNKVTEKGKDVELRCDPISGHTALYWYRQSLGQGLEFLIYFQGNSAPDKSGLPSDRFSAERTGGSVSTLTIQRTQQEDSAVYLCASGPGLGQPQHFGDGTRLSIL.

Only one count was recorded for this clone. This rearrangement joins TRBV7-2 to TRBJ2-1; 8 bases are a match to TRBD2. Germline lookup yields CDR1 SGHTA and CDR2 FQGNSA. CDR3 size: 15 residues. With V trimmed by 5 bases and J by 1 base, 4 bases remained unmatched. The CDR3 spells CASSAGTRSYNEQFF. CDR3 DNA sequence: TGTGCCAGCAGCGCCGGGACTAGGTCCTACAATGAGCAGTTCTTC.